Listed here is a single TCR beta chain. Its antigen remains unknown. Primers: 60 Vbeta forward and 13 Jbeta reverse. As processed by the authors: Later analysis identified 88 million or so unique TCR beta chains, roughly 11 million shared. The protocol was immunoSEQ multiplex PCR, while the TCRdb copy is restricted to in-frame clones and leaves out a portion. The DNA gave D and trimming, while V, J and clone size come from that table. The table includes about 160,000 clones, 60% to 85% detected once. The sample is drawn from a study of cytomegalovirus exposure and HLA in healthy donors. Germline assignment: CDR1 LGHNA and CDR2 YSLEER. Between the trimmed V and J ends, which lost 1 base and 10 bases, there was a span of 19 bases. This CDR3 comprises 15 residues. Points from the study as a whole: Confirmation in vitro established that a few CMV-associated chains were specific for CMV antigens. A later analysis found most CMV-associated TCR beta chains apparently HLA-restricted. A classifier reportedly called cytomegalovirus status with high sensitivity and specificity.

The chain carries TRBV4-3 and TRBJ1-1, with D hard to call. The receptor was isolated from a man over 45 in good health and CMV-seropositive. The sequencing sample was made of PBMCs. The CDR3, as DNA: TGCGCCAGCAGCCAAGGTCTCGTTGAGTCCCCTGGAGCTTTCTTT. Translating it yields CASSQGLVESPGAFF.